Listed below are T cell receptor beta chains from one sample, sequenced in a study of response to subunit inactivated influenza vaccine. MiXCR, applied by TCRdb to the RT-PCR reads, yields one record per CDR3 protein. This table holds around 650,000 distinct CDR3 sequences, around 14% found once. The sample consisted of PBMCs from blood, taken about 13 days after vaccination. The receptors were sampled from a man aged 45-60 years who received an inactivated influenza vaccine. CDR3s include the opening cysteine and the closing phenylalanine or tryptophan. The D gene is left open where the match is weak. A clone size is listed for some rows: how often the clone was seen (once, few, many), or a class if it is expanded.

CDR3 DNA: TGCAGTGCTAGAGATTCGAGAGAGCAGTACTTC
CDR3 protein: CSARDSREQYF
D gene: NA
J gene: TRBJ2-7
clone size: few
V gene: TRBV20-1

CDR3 DNA: TGCAGTGCTAGAGGAGGTGGGCAGGGAACCGAGCAGTACTTC
CDR3 protein: CSARGGGQGTEQYF
D gene: NA
J gene: TRBJ2-7
clone size: once
V gene: TRBV20-1

CDR3 DNA: TGTGCCAGCAGCTTAGGTGGGCTAGCGAATCGGAAGACCCAGTACTTC
CDR3 protein: CASSLGGLANRKTQYF
D gene: NA
J gene: TRBJ2-5
clone size: NA
V gene: TRBV11-2

CDR3 DNA: TGTGCCAGCAGCTTAGAGGCTAGCGAGTTTTCCTACGAGCAGTACTTC
CDR3 protein: CASSLEASEFSYEQYF
D gene: NA
J gene: TRBJ2-7
clone size: NA
V gene: TRBV7-2

CDR3 DNA: TGTGCCAGCAGTACCATGGGGAGGGGGCTGCCCGGGGAGCTGTTTTTT
CDR3 protein: CASSTMGRGLPGELFF
D gene: NA
J gene: TRBJ2-2
clone size: NA
V gene: TRBV6-1

CDR3 DNA: TGCAGTGCTAGAGTCGTCATACAGAACACTGAAGCTTTCTTT
CDR3 protein: CSARVVIQNTEAFF
D gene: NA
J gene: TRBJ1-1
clone size: few
V gene: TRBV20-1

CDR3 DNA: TGTGCCTCCTCGGGGGCGCGGGGCAATCAGCCCCAGCATTTT
CDR3 protein: CASSGARGNQPQHF
D gene: NA
J gene: TRBJ1-5
clone size: few
V gene: TRBV15

CDR3 DNA: TGTGCCAGCAGTTTCAGGGCCCAAATGAACACTGAAGCTTTCTTT
CDR3 protein: CASSFRAQMNTEAFF
D gene: NA
J gene: TRBJ1-1
clone size: NA
V gene: TRBV27

CDR3 DNA: TGTGCCAGCAGCCACGCCGGAGCCCAGCGCGGGCAGTACTTC
CDR3 protein: CASSHAGAQRGQYF
D gene: NA
J gene: TRBJ2-7
clone size: few
V gene: TRBV3-1

CDR3 DNA: TGTGCCAGCAGCCTTCCGATAAAGGGACAGGGGGACTCACCCCTCCACTTT
CDR3 protein: CASSLPIKGQGDSPLHF
D gene: TRBD1
J gene: TRBJ1-6
clone size: many
V gene: TRBV7-9

CDR3 DNA: TGCAGTGCTTTAGCGGCGCAGGGCAATCAGCCCCAGCATTTT
CDR3 protein: CSALAAQGNQPQHF
D gene: NA
J gene: TRBJ1-5
clone size: NA
V gene: TRBV20-1

CDR3 DNA: TGCAGTGCGCCCATCGGGACCGTTAAAGAGACCCAGTACTTC
CDR3 protein: CSAPIGTVKETQYF
D gene: NA
J gene: TRBJ2-5
clone size: few
V gene: TRBV20-1

CDR3 DNA: TGTGCCAGCAGCCCACAAGCAACTAATGAAAAACTGTTTTTT
CDR3 protein: CASSPQATNEKLFF
D gene: NA
J gene: TRBJ1-4
clone size: many
V gene: TRBV7-9

CDR3 DNA: TGCGCCAGCAGCCAAAGCTTTGGATCGGGACAGCCACTCGAGCAGTACTTC
CDR3 protein: CASSQSFGSGQPLEQYF
D gene: TRBD1
J gene: TRBJ2-7
clone size: few
V gene: TRBV4-1

CDR3 DNA: TGTGCCAGCAGCGGGCCGGACAGAGGACGGAACGAGCAGTACTTC
CDR3 protein: CASSGPDRGRNEQYF
D gene: NA
J gene: TRBJ2-7
clone size: NA
V gene: TRBV7-2

CDR3 DNA: TGTGCCAGCAGGAAGCGGGTACTCTACAATGAGCAGTTCTTC
CDR3 protein: CASRKRVLYNEQFF
D gene: NA
J gene: TRBJ2-1
clone size: NA
V gene: TRBV28

CDR3 DNA: TGTGCCTGGAGTGCGGTTACAGGGATCCAGTACTTC
CDR3 protein: CAWSAVTGIQYF
D gene: NA
J gene: TRBJ2-5
clone size: NA
V gene: TRBV30

CDR3 DNA: TGTGCCAGCAGTTATAGACTACAAGAGACCCAGTACTTC
CDR3 protein: CASSYRLQETQYF
D gene: NA
J gene: TRBJ2-5
clone size: large
V gene: TRBV6-2/TRBV6-3

CDR3 DNA: TGCAGCGTTGTAGCGGGAGGACGTACAGATACGCAGTATTTT
CDR3 protein: CSVVAGGRTDTQYF
D gene: TRBD2
J gene: TRBJ2-3
clone size: NA
V gene: TRBV29-1

CDR3 DNA: TGCAGCGCCGCGGAGGGTAGAAACTACGAGCAGTACTTC
CDR3 protein: CSAAEGRNYEQYF
D gene: NA
J gene: TRBJ2-7
clone size: NA
V gene: TRBV29-1

CDR3 DNA: TGTGCCAGCAGCACCGGACAGGGGGCTTTCACTGAAGCTTTCTTT
CDR3 protein: CASSTGQGAFTEAFF
D gene: TRBD1
J gene: TRBJ1-1
clone size: many
V gene: TRBV28

CDR3 DNA: TGCAGTGCTACTAACCCCAATCAGCCCCAGCATTTT
CDR3 protein: CSATNPNQPQHF
D gene: NA
J gene: TRBJ1-5
clone size: NA
V gene: TRBV20-1

CDR3 DNA: TGTGCCAGCAGTTCCTACAGGTTTAGCTCCTACAATGAGCAGTTCTTC
CDR3 protein: CASSSYRFSSYNEQFF
D gene: NA
J gene: TRBJ2-1
clone size: few
V gene: TRBV28

CDR3 DNA: TGTGCCAGCAGCTTAGTCCCTGGGTCAGGGAAAGAGACCCAGTACTTC
CDR3 protein: CASSLVPGSGKETQYF
D gene: NA
J gene: TRBJ2-5
clone size: NA
V gene: TRBV7-2

CDR3 DNA: TGCGCCAGCAGCGCCGTGTATTCCGGGACTAGCTCCTACGAGCAGTACTTC
CDR3 protein: CASSAVYSGTSSYEQYF
D gene: TRBD2
J gene: TRBJ2-7
clone size: NA
V gene: TRBV5-1

CDR3 DNA: TGTGCCAGCAGCTTAGCTAAAGGTGGGAGATCCCTCCACTTT
CDR3 protein: CASSLAKGGRSLHF
D gene: NA
J gene: TRBJ1-6
clone size: many
V gene: TRBV7-2

CDR3 DNA: TGCGCCAGCAGCCCATGGACAGGGGCCGACGAGCAGTACTTC
CDR3 protein: CASSPWTGADEQYF
D gene: TRBD1
J gene: TRBJ2-7
clone size: NA
V gene: TRBV5-1

CDR3 DNA: TGTGCCAGCAGTGAACTCAGGGGGTACACTGAAGCTTTCTTT
CDR3 protein: CASSELRGYTEAFF
D gene: TRBD1
J gene: TRBJ1-1
clone size: NA
V gene: TRBV6-1

CDR3 DNA: TGTGCCAGCAGTGCTGGGCCGACGAATCAGCCCCAGCATTTT
CDR3 protein: CASSAGPTNQPQHF
D gene: NA
J gene: TRBJ1-5
clone size: few
V gene: TRBV7-2

CDR3 DNA: TGTGCCAGCAGTCTCTCTGGAAACACCATATATTTT
CDR3 protein: CASSLSGNTIYF
D gene: NA
J gene: TRBJ1-3
clone size: many
V gene: TRBV12-3/TRBV12-4

CDR3 DNA: TGCGCCAGCAGCTTGGCCTTCGCTAGCGGTAACAATGAGCAGTTCTTC
CDR3 protein: CASSLAFASGNNEQFF
D gene: TRBD2
J gene: TRBJ2-1
clone size: NA
V gene: TRBV5-1

CDR3 DNA: TGCGCCACCCTGGAACGGGAAACAGATACGCAGTATTTT
CDR3 protein: CATLERETDTQYF
D gene: NA
J gene: TRBJ2-3
clone size: NA
V gene: TRBV23-1

CDR3 DNA: TGTGCCAGCAGTCCACACAAATACGAGCAGTACTTC
CDR3 protein: CASSPHKYEQYF
D gene: NA
J gene: TRBJ2-7
clone size: NA
V gene: TRBV11-1

CDR3 DNA: TGTGCCAGCAGCCACTACAGGGGTGGAGGGAATGAGCAGTTCTTC
CDR3 protein: CASSHYRGGGNEQFF
D gene: NA
J gene: TRBJ2-1
clone size: NA
V gene: TRBV4-2

CDR3 DNA: TGTGCCAGCAAACAGGGACCGCGCTGGAGAGAGCAGTACTTC
CDR3 protein: CASKQGPRWREQYF
D gene: NA
J gene: TRBJ2-7
clone size: many
V gene: TRBV6-2/TRBV6-3

CDR3 DNA: TGTGCCAGCGCAATCTTAAGCGGGAGCTACAATGAGCAGTTCTTC
CDR3 protein: CASAILSGSYNEQFF
D gene: TRBD2
J gene: TRBJ2-1
clone size: NA
V gene: TRBV6-2/TRBV6-3

CDR3 DNA: TGCAGTGCTAGTGACCAAAATCGGGAAAAACTGTTTTTT
CDR3 protein: CSASDQNREKLFF
D gene: NA
J gene: TRBJ1-4
clone size: NA
V gene: TRBV20-1

CDR3 DNA: TGTGCCAGCAGCCCACTCCCTGGGGGCGCCGGGGAGCTGTTTTTT
CDR3 protein: CASSPLPGGAGELFF
D gene: NA
J gene: TRBJ2-2
clone size: NA
V gene: TRBV9

CDR3 DNA: TGTGCCAGCAGCTTAGCCGAGCGGGGGGGTGCTCAGGAGTTCTTC
CDR3 protein: CASSLAERGGAQEFF
D gene: TRBD2
J gene: TRBJ2-1
clone size: NA
V gene: TRBV7-9

CDR3 DNA: TGTGCCAGCAGCCTAGCGGGGGGGTCCAATGAGCAGTTCTTC
CDR3 protein: CASSLAGGSNEQFF
D gene: TRBD2
J gene: TRBJ2-1
clone size: NA
V gene: TRBV27

CDR3 DNA: TGTGCCAGCAGCTTAGAATACAGTACCTACGAGCAGTACTTC
CDR3 protein: CASSLEYSTYEQYF
D gene: NA
J gene: TRBJ2-7
clone size: NA
V gene: TRBV7-2

CDR3 DNA: TGCAGCGTTGATGGTATCGCTGAAGCTTTCTTT
CDR3 protein: CSVDGIAEAFF
D gene: NA
J gene: TRBJ1-1
clone size: few
V gene: TRBV29-1

CDR3 DNA: TGTGCCAGCAGCGTTGGGCAGGGGGCCGCTGAAGCTTTCTTT
CDR3 protein: CASSVGQGAAEAFF
D gene: TRBD1
J gene: TRBJ1-1
clone size: few
V gene: TRBV7-9

CDR3 DNA: TGTGCCACCAGCAGAGGGGGAGGTTATTCCTACGAGCAGTACTTC
CDR3 protein: CATSRGGGYSYEQYF
D gene: NA
J gene: TRBJ2-7
clone size: many
V gene: TRBV15

CDR3 DNA: TGCGCCAGCAGCTTGAAACAGGGGGCGTGGGGCACAGATACGCAGTATTTT
CDR3 protein: CASSLKQGAWGTDTQYF
D gene: TRBD1
J gene: TRBJ2-3
clone size: few
V gene: TRBV5-1

CDR3 DNA: TGTGCCAGCAGTTCGGGACTAGCGGTAAATACCGGGGAGCTGTTTTTT
CDR3 protein: CASSSGLAVNTGELFF
D gene: TRBD2
J gene: TRBJ2-2
clone size: few
V gene: TRBV28

CDR3 DNA: TGCAGTGCTCGTCCGGTTTTGGGCTCTAGCACAGATACGCAGTATTTT
CDR3 protein: CSARPVLGSSTDTQYF
D gene: NA
J gene: TRBJ2-3
clone size: few
V gene: TRBV20-1

CDR3 DNA: TGCGCCAGCGAGGCGGGAGCCCCCGGGGAGCTGTTTTTT
CDR3 protein: CASEAGAPGELFF
D gene: TRBD2
J gene: TRBJ2-2
clone size: few
V gene: TRBV10-2

CDR3 DNA: TGTGCCAGCAGCATGGGACTGACGAGCTCCTACGAGCAGTACTTC
CDR3 protein: CASSMGLTSSYEQYF
D gene: NA
J gene: TRBJ2-7
clone size: NA
V gene: TRBV6-4

CDR3 DNA: TGTGCCAGCAGCTTAAAGAGGGCTTGGTGGGGCAGGGGGAACAACACCGGGGAGCTGTTTTTT
CDR3 protein: CASSLKRAWWGRGNNTGELFF
D gene: TRBD1
J gene: TRBJ2-2
clone size: many
V gene: TRBV7-3

CDR3 DNA: TGTGCCAGCAGTTTAGTTGCGCCATCGGCCACCGGGGAGCTGTTTTTT
CDR3 protein: CASSLVAPSATGELFF
D gene: NA
J gene: TRBJ2-2
clone size: NA
V gene: TRBV12-3/TRBV12-4

CDR3 DNA: TGTGCCAGCTCACCCTCAGGGACAGGTTTCCAGCAGTACTTC
CDR3 protein: CASSPSGTGFQQYF
D gene: TRBD1
J gene: TRBJ2-7
clone size: NA
V gene: TRBV18

CDR3 DNA: TGTGCCAGCAGGGGTGGGGTCCCGACCGGGGAGCTGTTTTTT
CDR3 protein: CASRGGVPTGELFF
D gene: NA
J gene: TRBJ2-2
clone size: NA
V gene: TRBV6-2/TRBV6-3

CDR3 DNA: TGTGCCAGCAGCGTAGTCCCTCGACAGGGCCAAGAGACCCAGTACTTC
CDR3 protein: CASSVVPRQGQETQYF
D gene: TRBD1
J gene: TRBJ2-5
clone size: NA
V gene: TRBV9

CDR3 DNA: TGCAGCGTTACACCCGGGACAGACACCGGGGAGCTGTTTTTT
CDR3 protein: CSVTPGTDTGELFF
D gene: TRBD1
J gene: TRBJ2-2
clone size: many
V gene: TRBV29-1